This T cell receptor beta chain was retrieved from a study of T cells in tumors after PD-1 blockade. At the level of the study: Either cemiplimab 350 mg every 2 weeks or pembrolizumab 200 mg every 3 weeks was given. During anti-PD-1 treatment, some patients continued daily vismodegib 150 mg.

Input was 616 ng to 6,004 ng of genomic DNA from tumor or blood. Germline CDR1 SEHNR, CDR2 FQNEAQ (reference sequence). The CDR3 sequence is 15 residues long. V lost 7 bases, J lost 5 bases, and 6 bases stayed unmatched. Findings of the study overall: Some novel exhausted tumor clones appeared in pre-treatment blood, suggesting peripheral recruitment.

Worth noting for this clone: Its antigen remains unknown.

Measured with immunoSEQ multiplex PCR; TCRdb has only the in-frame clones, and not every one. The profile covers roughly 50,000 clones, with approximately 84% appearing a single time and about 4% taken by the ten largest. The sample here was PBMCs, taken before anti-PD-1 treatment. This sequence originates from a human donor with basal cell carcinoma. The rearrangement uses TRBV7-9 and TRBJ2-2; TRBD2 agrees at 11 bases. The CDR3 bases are TGTGCCAGCACCCCTAGCGGGGGGTATACCGGGGAGCTGTTTTTT. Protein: CASTPSGGYTGELFF.